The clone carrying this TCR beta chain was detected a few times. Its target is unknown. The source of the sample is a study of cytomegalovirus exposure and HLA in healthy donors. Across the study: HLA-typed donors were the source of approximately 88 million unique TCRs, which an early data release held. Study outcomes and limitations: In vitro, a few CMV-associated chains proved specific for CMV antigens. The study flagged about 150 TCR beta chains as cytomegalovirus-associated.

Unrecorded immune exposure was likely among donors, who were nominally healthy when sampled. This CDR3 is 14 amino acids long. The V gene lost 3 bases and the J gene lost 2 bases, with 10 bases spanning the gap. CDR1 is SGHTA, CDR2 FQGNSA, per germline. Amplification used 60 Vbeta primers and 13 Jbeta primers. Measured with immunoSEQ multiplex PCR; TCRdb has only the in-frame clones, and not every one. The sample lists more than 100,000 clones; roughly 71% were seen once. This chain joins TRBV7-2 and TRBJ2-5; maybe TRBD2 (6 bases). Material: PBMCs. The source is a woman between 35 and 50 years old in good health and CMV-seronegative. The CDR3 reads CASSFIAGQETQYF. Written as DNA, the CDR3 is TGTGCCAGCAGCTTTATCGCGGGGCAAGAGACCCAGTACTTC. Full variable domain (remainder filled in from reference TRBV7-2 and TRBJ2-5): GAGVSQSPSNKVTEKGKDVELRCDPISGHTALYWYRQSLGQGLEFLIYFQGNSAPDKSGLPSDRFSAERTGGSVSTLTIQRTQQEDSAVYLCASSFIAGQETQYFGPGTRLLVL.